The rows below give T cell receptor beta chains drawn from one sample of a study of blood T cell repertoires in COVID-19. Generated by immunoSEQ multiplex PCR, the TCRdb table keeps only in-frame clones and is missing some. The sample records 130,000 to 150,000 clones, around nine tenths being singletons. Material for sequencing was peripheral blood. Receptors originate from a man in his fifties or sixties with active or convalescent COVID-19. Both conserved end residues are trimmed from each CDR3. A D gene is named only where the DNA matches it firmly.

>TRBJ2-2|TRBV27|NA
ASRQPGHLMNTGELF
>TRBJ2-3|TRBV18|TRBD2
ASSTAARTSGSLGHTDTQY
>TRBJ2-5|TRBV4-2|TRBD1
ASSADRAGIETQY
>TRBJ2-7|TRBV19|TRBD1
ASSAAGTGTYEQY
>TRBJ2-4|TRBV2|TRBD1
ASSGTEAKNIQY
>TRBJ2-3|TRBV5-1|TRBD2
ASSLGTSTDTQY
>TRBJ1-5|TRBV18|TRBD1
ASSPNRGGAGNQPQH
>TRBJ1-2|TRBV27|NA
ASSLSGRERGYT
>TRBJ2-3|TRBV19|TRBD2
ASSPSGRARDTQY
>TRBJ2-7|TRBV15|TRBD1
ATSRYAGTGSREQY
>TRBJ1-5|TRBV2|TRBD1
ASSSDRGLNQPQH
>TRBJ2-5|TRBV6-5|TRBD2
ASFVKPGLAETQY
>TRBJ2-1|TRBV7-2|TRBD2
ASSLLGTSEYYNEQF
>TRBJ2-7|TRBV6-5|NA
ASRVQGFSYEQY
>TRBJ2-7|TRBV7-2|TRBD1
ASSSGTGPAFEQY
>TRBJ1-4|TRBV14|TRBD1
ASSHRTGTVSEKLF
>TRBJ2-7|TRBV28|TRBD1
ASSSPGQGKYEQY
>TRBJ2-7|TRBV28|TRBD1
ASSIPGPGTGPYEQY
>TRBJ2-1|TRBV7-9|NA
ASSLLQPLANEQF
>TRBJ1-5|TRBV27|TRBD1
ASSLSIRTGNQPQH
>TRBJ1-2|TRBV19|NA
ASTPAGGGYT
>TRBJ1-5|TRBV28|NA
ASSLGGIDQPQH
>TRBJ1-2|TRBV7-3|TRBD1
ASSPGQGYGYT
>TRBJ1-3|TRBV28|TRBD1
ASKRQGLSGGNTIY
>TRBJ1-4|TRBV5-5|NA
ASSDGKASEKLF
>TRBJ2-1|TRBV29-1|TRBD2
SAKTAGRSYNEQF
>TRBJ1-5|TRBV5-8|NA
ASSLLVTGNQPQH
>TRBJ2-1|TRBV4-1|NA
ASSQERGEQF
>TRBJ1-4|TRBV2|NA
ASSEWGVATNEKLF
>TRBJ2-7|TRBV28|NA
ASSLGVGEQY
>TRBJ1-5|TRBV28|TRBD1
ASNTGGNQPQH